These T cell receptor beta chains were read from a single sample in a study of blood T cell repertoires in COVID-19. The method was immunoSEQ multiplex PCR; TCRdb's version includes in-frame clones alone and lacks a portion of them. This table holds around 340,000 clones, more than 70% found once. Sequencing used PBMCs or T cells enriched from blood (not recorded which). These receptors were taken from a young woman who had been exposed to COVID-19. Each CDR3 is given with its conserved first and last residue. The order of the fields is V gene, J gene, clone size, D gene, CDR3 DNA, CDR3 protein. The D gene is left open where the match is weak. Clone size is shown for a subset of rows, as once, few, many or a class of expanded clone.

v_call: TRBV19; j_call: TRBJ2-4; clone_size: NA; d_call: TRBD1; cdr3_nt: TGTGCCAGTGGAGACAGGGGTGTCAACATTCAGTACTTC; cdr3_aa: CASGDRGVNIQYF
v_call: TRBV5-1; j_call: TRBJ2-7; clone_size: NA; d_call: NA; cdr3_nt: TGCGCCAGCAGCTTGGCCTCCGGACAGCCAAGCTCCTACGAGCAGTACTTC; cdr3_aa: CASSLASGQPSSYEQYF
v_call: TRBV27; j_call: TRBJ2-7; clone_size: NA; d_call: NA; cdr3_nt: TGTGCCAGCAGTTTAAGAGTAAGGCAGGTATACGAGCAGTACTTC; cdr3_aa: CASSLRVRQVYEQYF
v_call: TRBV12-5; j_call: TRBJ2-6; clone_size: NA; d_call: NA; cdr3_nt: TGTGCTAGTGGTTACAGCTCTGGGGCCAACGTCCTGACTTTC; cdr3_aa: CASGYSSGANVLTF
v_call: TRBV9; j_call: TRBJ1-5; clone_size: once; d_call: NA; cdr3_nt: TGTGCCAGCAGCGTAGGAGGGGAGGGCAATCAGCCCCAGCATTTT; cdr3_aa: CASSVGGEGNQPQHF
v_call: TRBV30; j_call: TRBJ1-6; clone_size: NA; d_call: NA; cdr3_nt: TGTGCCTGGACCTTCGGGGTCCCGAGCTCCTATAATTCACCCCTCCACTTT; cdr3_aa: CAWTFGVPSSYNSPLHF
v_call: TRBV27; j_call: TRBJ1-5; clone_size: NA; d_call: NA; cdr3_nt: TGTGCCAGCAGTCCCCTTTCAGGCAATCAGCCCCAGCATTTT; cdr3_aa: CASSPLSGNQPQHF
v_call: TRBV28; j_call: TRBJ1-1; clone_size: NA; d_call: NA; cdr3_nt: TGTGCCAGCAGTTTAAGCCTACAGGGAGAAGCTTTCTTT; cdr3_aa: CASSLSLQGEAFF
v_call: TRBV12-5; j_call: TRBJ1-2; clone_size: NA; d_call: TRBD1; cdr3_nt: TGTGCTAGTGGGACAGGGGTCGTTAACTATGGCTACACCTTC; cdr3_aa: CASGTGVVNYGYTF
v_call: TRBV21-1; j_call: TRBJ2-3; clone_size: few; d_call: NA; cdr3_nt: TGTGCCAGCAGCAAGAACGGTAAAAGCACAGATACGCAGTATTTT; cdr3_aa: CASSKNGKSTDTQYF
v_call: TRBV28; j_call: TRBJ1-5; clone_size: once; d_call: NA; cdr3_nt: TGTGCCAGCAGTTCAACCTCCGGGACTAATCAGCCCCAGCATTTT; cdr3_aa: CASSSTSGTNQPQHF
v_call: TRBV28; j_call: TRBJ2-1; clone_size: NA; d_call: TRBD2; cdr3_nt: TGTGCCAGCAGTTTATATACCGGGACTAGGGGTGAGCAGTTCTTC; cdr3_aa: CASSLYTGTRGEQFF
v_call: TRBV5-1; j_call: TRBJ2-3; clone_size: NA; d_call: TRBD2; cdr3_nt: TGCGCCAGCAGCTTGGCGCGGACTAGCGGTTACACAGATACGCAGTATTTT; cdr3_aa: CASSLARTSGYTDTQYF
v_call: TRBV27; j_call: TRBJ2-3; clone_size: NA; d_call: TRBD1; cdr3_nt: TGTGCCAGCAGTTCCCCGCTCGGACAGGGCATAGATACGCAGTATTTT; cdr3_aa: CASSSPLGQGIDTQYF
v_call: TRBV6-5; j_call: TRBJ2-3; clone_size: NA; d_call: TRBD2; cdr3_nt: TGTGCCAGCAGTCCGGGAGGGGGGTGGACAGATACGCAGTATTTT; cdr3_aa: CASSPGGGWTDTQYF
v_call: TRBV12-3/TRBV12-4; j_call: TRBJ1-5; clone_size: NA; d_call: NA; cdr3_nt: TGTGCCAGCAGTTTAAAGCGGAATCAGCCCCAGCATTTT; cdr3_aa: CASSLKRNQPQHF
v_call: TRBV6-1; j_call: TRBJ1-3; clone_size: NA; d_call: NA; cdr3_nt: TGTGCCAGCAGTGAAGCTCCGGGGATCTCTGGAAACACCATATATTTT; cdr3_aa: CASSEAPGISGNTIYF